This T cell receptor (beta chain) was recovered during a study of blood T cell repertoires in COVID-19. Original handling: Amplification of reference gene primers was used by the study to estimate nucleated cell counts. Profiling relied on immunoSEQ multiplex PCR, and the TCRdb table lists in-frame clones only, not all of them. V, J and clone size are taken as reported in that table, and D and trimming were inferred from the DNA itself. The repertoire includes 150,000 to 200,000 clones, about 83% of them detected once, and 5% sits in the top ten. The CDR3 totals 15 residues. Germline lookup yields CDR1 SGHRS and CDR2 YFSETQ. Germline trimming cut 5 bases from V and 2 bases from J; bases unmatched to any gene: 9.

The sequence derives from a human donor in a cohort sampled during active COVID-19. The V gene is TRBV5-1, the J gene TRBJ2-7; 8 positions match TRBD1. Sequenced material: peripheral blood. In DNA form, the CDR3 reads TGCGCCAGCAGTTCCACCCGGGACAGGACCTACGAGCAGTACTTC. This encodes CASSSTRDRTYEQYF.